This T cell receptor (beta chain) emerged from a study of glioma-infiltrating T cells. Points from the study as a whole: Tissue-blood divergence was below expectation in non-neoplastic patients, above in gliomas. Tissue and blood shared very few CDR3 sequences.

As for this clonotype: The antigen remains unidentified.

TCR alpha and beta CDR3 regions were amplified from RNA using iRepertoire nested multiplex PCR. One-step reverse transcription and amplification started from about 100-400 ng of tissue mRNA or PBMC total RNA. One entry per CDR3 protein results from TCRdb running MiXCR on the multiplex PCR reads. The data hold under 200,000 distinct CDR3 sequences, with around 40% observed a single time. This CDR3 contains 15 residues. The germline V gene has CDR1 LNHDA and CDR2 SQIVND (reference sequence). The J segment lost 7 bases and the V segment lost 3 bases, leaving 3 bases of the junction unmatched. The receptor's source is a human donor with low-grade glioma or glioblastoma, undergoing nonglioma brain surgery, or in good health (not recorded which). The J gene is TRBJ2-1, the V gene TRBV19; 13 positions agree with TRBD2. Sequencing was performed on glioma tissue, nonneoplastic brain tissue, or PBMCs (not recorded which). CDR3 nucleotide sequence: TGTGCCAGTAGTATTGGACTAGCGGGAGTAAATGAGCAGTTCTTC. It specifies CASSIGLAGVNEQFF.